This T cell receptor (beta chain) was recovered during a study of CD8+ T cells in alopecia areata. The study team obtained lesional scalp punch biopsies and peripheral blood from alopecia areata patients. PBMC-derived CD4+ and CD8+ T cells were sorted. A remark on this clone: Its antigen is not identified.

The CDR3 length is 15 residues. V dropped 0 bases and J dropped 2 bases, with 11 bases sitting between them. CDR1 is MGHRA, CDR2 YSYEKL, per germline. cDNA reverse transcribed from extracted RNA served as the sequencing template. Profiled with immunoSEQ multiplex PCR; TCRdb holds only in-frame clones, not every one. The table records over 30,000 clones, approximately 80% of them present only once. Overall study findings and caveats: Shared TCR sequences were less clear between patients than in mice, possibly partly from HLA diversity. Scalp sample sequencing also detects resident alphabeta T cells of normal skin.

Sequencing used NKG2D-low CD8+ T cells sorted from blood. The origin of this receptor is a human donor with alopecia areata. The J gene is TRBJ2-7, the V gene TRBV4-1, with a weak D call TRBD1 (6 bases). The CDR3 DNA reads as TGCGCCAGCAGCCAAGAAAGGGGGAGACCCTACGAGCAGTACTTC. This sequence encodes CASSQERGRPYEQYF.